Listed below are T cell receptor beta chains from one sample, sequenced in a study of a mutant IDH1 vaccine in newly diagnosed glioma. No antigens are known for them. Sequencing used immunoSEQ multiplex PCR; TCRdb keeps in-frame clones, though not all of them. This table has under 50,000 clones, approximately 90% appearing once. The source material was PBMCs, sampled from a glioma patient whose treatment included an IDH1 peptide vaccine. The receptors come from a man aged 45-65 years with glioma. CDR3s include the opening cysteine and the closing phenylalanine or tryptophan. A D gene is named only where the DNA matches it firmly. Size values are once, few and many counts, or a class for expanded clones, and some rows have none.

v_call,j_call,d_call,clone_size,cdr3_aa,cdr3_nt
TRBV5-1,TRBJ2-7,TRBD1,NA,CASSLDRGPYEQYF,TGCGCCAGCAGCTTGGACAGGGGGCCTTACGAGCAGTACTTC
TRBV9,TRBJ1-4,NA,NA,CASSVGGFDRLEKLFF,TGTGCCAGCAGCGTAGGGGGTTTCGACAGACTCGAAAAACTGTTTTTT
TRBV29-1,TRBJ2-5,NA,NA,CSVPREGGKTQYF,TGCAGCGTGCCGAGGGAGGGGGGAAAGACCCAGTACTTC
TRBV5-6,TRBJ2-7,NA,once,CASSLGRVAYEQYF,TGTGCCAGCAGCTTGGGCAGGGTCGCGTACGAGCAGTACTTC
TRBV19,TRBJ2-3,NA,NA,CASSIRRGRTSTDTQYF,TGTGCCAGTAGTATCAGGCGGGGCCGTACTAGCACAGATACGCAGTATTTT
TRBV2,TRBJ2-5,TRBD2,NA,CASSEVRGTSMTQYF,TGTGCCAGCAGTGAAGTTCGAGGGACTAGCATGACCCAGTACTTC
TRBV27,TRBJ2-7,NA,NA,CASSPRGGLSPYEQYF,TGTGCCAGCAGTCCCCGGGGAGGCCTATCGCCCTACGAGCAGTACTTC
TRBV7-2,TRBJ1-2,NA,NA,CASSLRVISNYGYTF,TGTGCCAGCAGCTTGCGGGTCATCAGCAACTATGGCTACACCTTC
TRBV27,TRBJ1-6,NA,NA,CASSSDSYNSPLHF,TGTGCCAGCAGCTCCGACAGCTATAATTCACCCCTCCACTTT
TRBV5-4,TRBJ2-7,TRBD2,NA,CASSLAGGAYEQYF,TGTGCCAGCAGCTTGGCGGGGGGGGCCTACGAGCAGTACTTC
TRBV2,TRBJ2-7,NA,NA,CASSEWGHPYEQYF,TGTGCCAGCAGTGAATGGGGACACCCCTACGAGCAGTACTTC
TRBV7-8,TRBJ2-2,NA,NA,CASSLGTRGTGELFF,TGTGCCAGCAGCTTGGGCACGAGAGGGACCGGGGAGCTGTTTTTT
TRBV7-7,TRBJ2-5,TRBD2,NA,CASSMGLAGTETQYF,TGTGCTAGCAGCATGGGACTAGCGGGAACAGAGACCCAGTACTTC
TRBV6-4,TRBJ1-6,NA,NA,CASSTEGNSPLHF,TGTGCCAGCAGTACGGAGGGTAATTCACCCCTCCACTTT
TRBV5-4,TRBJ2-1,NA,once,CASSIGLTGDHEQFF,TGTGCCAGCAGCATCGGACTAACCGGGGATCATGAGCAGTTCTTC
TRBV19,TRBJ1-1,NA,NA,CASTLNQGRNTEAFF,TGTGCCAGTACCTTAAATCAGGGCCGGAACACTGAAGCTTTCTTT
TRBV4-2,TRBJ2-3,TRBD2,NA,CASSQVLFRWDSGANTDTQYF,TGTGCCAGCAGCCAAGTCCTATTCCGATGGGATAGCGGGGCAAACACAGATACGCAGTATTTT
TRBV7-2,TRBJ2-5,NA,NA,CASSRQETQYF,TGTGCCAGCAGCCGTCAAGAGACCCAGTACTTC
TRBV4-3,TRBJ2-3,TRBD2,NA,CASSQDGGTSMDTQYF,TGCGCCAGCAGCCAAGATGGCGGGACTAGCATGGATACGCAGTATTTT
TRBV28,TRBJ1-3,NA,NA,CASSGYGGNTIYF,TGTGCCAGCAGTGGTTACGGGGGAAACACCATATATTTT
TRBV29-1,TRBJ2-7,TRBD1,NA,CSVHPGQGAYEQYF,TGCAGCGTTCATCCGGGACAGGGGGCCTACGAGCAGTACTTC
TRBV6-5,TRBJ1-5,TRBD1,NA,CASSYTSQGANQPQHF,TGTGCCAGCAGTTACACCTCACAGGGGGCCAATCAGCCCCAGCATTTT
TRBV4-1,TRBJ1-3,NA,once,CASSQREYGSGNTIYF,TGCGCCAGCAGCCAGAGAGAATATGGCTCTGGAAACACCATATATTTT
TRBV2,TRBJ1-1,NA,NA,CASSENGGPTEAFF,TGTGCCAGCAGTGAAAATGGTGGGCCCACTGAAGCTTTCTTT
TRBV19,TRBJ1-5,TRBD1,large,CASRTGNQPQHF,TGTGCCAGTAGGACAGGGAATCAGCCCCAGCATTTT
TRBV7-2,TRBJ2-2,TRBD1,NA,CASSLDRGAKELFF,TGTGCCAGCAGCTTAGACAGGGGGGCAAAGGAGCTGTTTTTT
TRBV19,TRBJ2-2,TRBD1,NA,CASSRTGAVNTGELFF,TGTGCCAGTAGTCGGACAGGGGCCGTTAACACCGGGGAGCTGTTTTTT
TRBV4-2,TRBJ2-3,TRBD2,NA,CASTPRAGGRDTQYF,TGTGCCAGCACCCCTCGAGCGGGAGGTCGAGATACGCAGTATTTT
TRBV7-2,TRBJ1-2,TRBD1,NA,CASSFYRGGYGYTF,TGTGCCAGCAGCTTTTACAGGGGCGGCTATGGCTACACCTTC
TRBV2,TRBJ2-7,NA,NA,CASSELNEQYF,TGTGCCAGCAGTGAATTGAACGAGCAGTACTTC
TRBV5-1,TRBJ2-1,TRBD1,NA,CASSLAMGQGWNEQFF,TGCGCCAGCAGCTTGGCCATGGGACAGGGTTGGAATGAGCAGTTCTTC
TRBV5-4,TRBJ2-7,TRBD2,NA,CASSGLTSGGSYEQYF,TGTGCCAGCAGCGGGCTGACTAGCGGGGGGTCCTACGAGCAGTACTTC
TRBV7-9,TRBJ2-4,TRBD2,medium-sized,CASSPERLAGGRGNIQYF,TGTGCCAGCAGCCCTGAGAGACTAGCGGGGGGGCGGGGGAACATTCAGTACTTC
TRBV19,TRBJ2-5,NA,NA,CASSIVAKFQETQYF,TGTGCCAGTAGTATTGTCGCGAAGTTCCAAGAGACCCAGTACTTC
TRBV7-3,TRBJ1-1,NA,NA,CASSADRNTEAFF,TGTGCCAGCAGCGCGGACAGAAACACTGAAGCTTTCTTT
TRBV19,TRBJ1-6,NA,NA,CASSTGTANSPLHF,TGTGCCAGTAGTACCGGGACCGCCAATTCACCCCTCCACTTT
TRBV7-9,TRBJ2-1,TRBD2,NA,CASSQLAGSYNEQFF,TGTGCCAGCAGCCAACTAGCGGGGTCCTACAATGAGCAGTTCTTC
TRBV7-8,TRBJ1-5,TRBD1,NA,CASSWGQGDSNQPQHF,TGTGCCAGCAGCTGGGGACAGGGGGATAGCAATCAGCCCCAGCATTTT
TRBV21-1,TRBJ2-3,NA,once,CASSLRGGGTDTQYF,TGTGCCAGCAGCCTAAGGGGGGGTGGAACAGATACGCAGTATTTT
TRBV19,TRBJ2-5,TRBD1,NA,CASKRQGGQETQYF,TGTGCCAGTAAGCGACAGGGGGGGCAAGAGACCCAGTACTTC
TRBV5-5,TRBJ2-5,NA,NA,CASSLDRVETQYF,TGTGCCAGCAGCTTGGACAGGGTGGAGACCCAGTACTTC
TRBV5-1,TRBJ1-1,TRBD1,NA,CASSEGQGVLTEAFF,TGCGCCAGCAGCGAGGGACAGGGGGTGCTTACTGAAGCTTTCTTT
TRBV5-1,TRBJ1-6,TRBD1,NA,CASSLTGLGGNSPLHF,TGCGCCAGCAGCCTGACAGGGCTTGGGGGTAATTCACCCCTCCACTTT
TRBV2,TRBJ2-2,TRBD1,NA,CASCPGQGRTGELFF,TGTGCCAGCTGCCCGGGACAGGGGCGGACCGGGGAGCTGTTTTTT
TRBV14,TRBJ2-7,NA,NA,CASSQRLARHEQYF,TGTGCCAGCAGCCAAAGGCTAGCCAGGCACGAGCAGTACTTC
TRBV25-1,TRBJ2-6,NA,NA,CASSGPDVLGSGANVLTF,TGTGCCAGCAGTGGCCCGGACGTACTCGGCTCTGGGGCCAACGTCCTGACTTTC
TRBV14,TRBJ1-2,NA,NA,CASSQVFRRDGYTF,TGTGCCAGCAGCCAAGTGTTCAGGAGAGATGGCTACACCTTC
TRBV6-1,TRBJ1-2,TRBD1,NA,CASSELGQGNYGYTF,TGTGCCAGCAGTGAACTTGGACAGGGAAACTATGGCTACACCTTC
TRBV18,TRBJ2-7,TRBD1,NA,CASSPPGQGDYEQYF,TGTGCCAGCTCACCCCCGGGACAGGGGGACTACGAGCAGTACTTC
TRBV5-1,TRBJ1-1,TRBD1,NA,CASSWGQENTEAFF,TGCGCCAGCAGCTGGGGACAGGAAAACACTGAAGCTTTCTTT
TRBV6-5,TRBJ1-1,NA,NA,CASSGRPNTEAFF,TGTGCCAGCAGCGGACGGCCGAACACTGAAGCTTTCTTT
TRBV27,TRBJ2-1,TRBD2,NA,CASSYLTPLTSGGYNEQFF,TGTGCCAGCAGTTACCTTACGCCCCTCACTAGCGGGGGCTACAATGAGCAGTTCTTC
TRBV9,TRBJ1-6,NA,NA,CASSVQDNNSPLHF,TGTGCCAGCAGCGTGCAGGACAACAATTCACCCCTCCACTTT
TRBV18,TRBJ1-4,NA,NA,CASSPDRNEKLFF,TGTGCCAGCTCACCAGACAGAAATGAAAAACTGTTTTTT
TRBV18,TRBJ1-5,NA,NA,CASSPSGRAIGQPQHF,TGTGCCAGCTCACCCTCAGGGAGGGCGATCGGTCAGCCCCAGCATTTT